This T cell receptor (beta chain) was found in a study of blood T cells in healthy people across ages. Then a second PCR, running roughly 6 to 11 cycles, was carried out with a sample-barcoded 5' primer and a J-beta primer mix. Each CDR3 protein gets one entry after TCRdb re-called the 5' RACE reads with MiXCR. Here the sample spans 540,000 or so distinct CDR3 sequences, approximately 30% being singletons. The draw of peripheral blood yielded roughly 10 milliliters from each donor. With each sample, at least 5 micrograms of total RNA were extracted. Germline V gene sequence: CDR1 SSHAT, CDR2 FNYEAQ (reference sequence). CDR3 size: 14 residues. Whole-study results and caveats: Long-lived donors exceeded aged donors in naive CD4+ cells and diversity.

This clonotype was seen ten or more times. The antigen remains unidentified. The germline gene is not matched at one end of the junction; a read error may be the cause. Sequenced sample: blood. This sequence was found in a woman aged 70-85 years in good health. This chain connects TRBV7-7 to TRBJ2-3; no reliable D call. The chain's CDR3 is CASSLGLVTDTQYF. In nucleotides, the CDR3 is TGTGCTAGCAGCTTAGGGCTAGTCACAGATACGCAGTATTTT.